The clone carrying this TCR beta chain occurred many times. The CDR3 length is 12 residues. Trimming shortened V by 0 bases and J by 8 bases, and 3 bases separated the two germline ends. The germline V gene has CDR1 KGHDR and CDR2 SFDVKD. These data originate in a study of Graves' ophthalmopathy and Graves' hyperthyroidism. The PBMCs originated from more than 7.5 ml of fresh peripheral blood. The authors amplified TCR beta CDR3 regions, and they did so from RNA transcripts for repertoire sequencing. RT-PCR with HTBI primers came first, then second-round multiplex PCR. TCRdb processed the multiplex PCR reads anew with MiXCR; each CDR3 protein has one entry. The data show roughly 500,000 distinct CDR3 sequences, with about 15% seen just once and more than 8.5% held by the top ten.

This chain joins TRBV24-1 and TRBJ2-2; D call uncertain. This clonotype was sampled from a woman aged 25 to 39 with Graves' ophthalmopathy. The sequenced material came from blood. CDR3 DNA: TGTGCCACCAGTGATTTGAGGGGGGAGCTGTTTTTT. Translation: CATSDLRGELFF.